This T cell receptor (beta chain) was recorded in a study of T-cell memory formation after mild COVID-19. TCRdb re-analysed the 5' RACE reads in MiXCR, keeping a single row per CDR3 protein. The sample has roughly 280,000 distinct CDR3 sequences, around 16% seen once. V lost 5 bases to trimming and J lost 4 bases; unmatched junction nucleotides: 5. The CDR3 covers 13 residues. Germline V CDR1 and CDR2: DFQATT, SNEGSKA (reference sequence). This clonotype occurred many times. The receptor comes from a man aged 18 to 35 who had mild COVID-19 (a few samples of this study predate the infection). Cell type and time point are not known. Sequencing was done on a sample of PBMCs or a T cell subset sorted from them (not recorded which). The V and J genes are TRBV20-1 and TRBJ2-3; TRBD2 matches 8 bases. The CDR3 spells CSAEGGGPDTQYF. For the CDR3, the DNA is TGCAGTGCTGAGGGCGGGGGGCCAGATACGCAGTATTTT.